The sequence of this TCR beta chain was determined in a study of glioma-infiltrating T cells after dendritic cell vaccination. Across the study: Monocyte-derived dendritic cells, cultured 7 to 8 days with IL-4 and GM-CSF, were pulsed with autologous tumor lysate.

Broader study findings: Complete blood and tumor specimen sets were limited to few patients.

The CDR3 has 14 residues. The germline V gene encodes CDR1 MNHEY and CDR2 SMNVEV (reference sequence). Between the trimmed V and J ends, which lost 6 bases and 7 bases, there was a span of 18 bases. As for time point: after dendritic cell vaccination, including at tumor progression/relapse. Libraries were prepared by immunoSEQ multiplex PCR; TCRdb keeps only in-frame clonotypes and omits some of them. The repertoire consists of about 99,000 clones, with roughly 80% occurring once and the leading ten covering 4.5% to 5.5%. This clone was observed a single time. Its antigen is as yet unknown. The sample in question was blood, obtained after dendritic cell vaccination. The clonotype originates from a human donor with glioblastoma. The chain combines TRBV27 with TRBJ1-2, with D possibly matching TRBD1 (6 bases). The CDR3 DNA reads as TGTGCCAGCAGCTTTACAGGGTTGGAAAGTGGCTACACCTTC. Its protein is CASSFTGLESGYTF.